The clone carrying this T cell receptor beta chain was seen many times. These data are taken from a study of T cells in Graves' hyperthyroidism and ophthalmopathy. Study background: The blood sample was taken at first diagnosis, before treatment began.

Amplification of TCR beta CDR3 regions was performed using RNA transcripts as template. The HTBI primer set served for first-round RT-PCR of the TCR CDR3. TCRdb ran MiXCR on the multiplex PCR reads and lists one entry per CDR3 protein. Of approximately 600,000 distinct CDR3 sequences in the sample, about 15% were seen once. Lactation, pregnancy, other autoimmune disease or uncontrolled infection led to exclusion of patients. The diagnostic basis comprised clinical symptoms, serum thyroxine and TRAb, thyroid ultrasound and orbital computed tomography. Each 10 ml fresh peripheral blood draw supplied the PBMCs. Trimming removed 1 base at V and 2 bases at J, with 9 bases between. The CDR3 has 14 residues.

This chain links TRBV12-3 or TRBV12-4 with TRBJ2-7; D gene ambiguous. The sample comprised blood. The clonotype comes from a woman in her thirties with Graves' hyperthyroidism that later progressed to Graves' ophthalmopathy. Written as DNA, the CDR3 is TGTGCCAGCAGTTTAGACAGCAGTACCTACGAGCAGTACTTC. Translation: CASSLDSSTYEQYF.